These 21 T cell receptor beta chains were all obtained from the same sample, sequenced in a study of blood T cells in healthy people across ages. The authors ran a second PCR of about 6 to 11 cycles using a sample-barcoded 5' primer and a J-beta primer mix. A single record per CDR3 protein comes from TCRdb applying MiXCR to the 5' RACE reads. The data hold over 1,200,000 distinct CDR3 sequences, with 55% to 75% observed a single time. The specimen was blood. Receptors were obtained from a man aged 18 to 29 in good health.

The V and J genes are TRBV20-1 and TRBJ1-1, with 7 bases that match TRBD1. CDR3 length equals 13 residues. Germline CDR1 DFQATT, CDR2 SNEGSKA (reference sequence). Losses at the gene ends were 1 base for V and 3 bases for J; bases not matched to a gene: 2. The CDR3 nucleotides read TGCAGTGCTAGAGGACAGGGCTACACTGAAGCTTTCTTT. It codes for CSARGQGYTEAFF.

A few counts support this clonotype. The CDR3 sequence: CASSTTQGRRVGEQYF. In nucleotides, the CDR3 is TGTGCCAGCAGTACTACACAGGGTCGACGGGTAGGGGAGCAGTACTTC. V usage is TRBV12-3 or TRBV12-4 and J usage is TRBJ2-7; maybe TRBD1 (6 bases). Deletions cut 5 bases from V and 7 bases from J, with 24 bases between. This CDR3 has 16 amino acids.

The chain has TRBV7-2 and TRBJ2-1; TRBD2 is a possible D gene (5 bases). Germline assignment: CDR1 SGHTA and CDR2 FQGNSA. The CDR3 is made up of 14 amino acids. Trimming took off 3 bases at V and 6 bases at J, with 12 bases between the two ends. The CDR3 DNA sequence: TGTGCCAGCAGCTTCGACTATTTGACCAATGAGCAGTTCTTC. It is translated as CASSFDYLTNEQFF.

The CDR3 here is CASSYGDTIGYEQYF. The CDR3 region has the DNA TGTGCCAGCAGTTACGGGGACACCATTGGCTACGAGCAGTACTTC. The chain combines TRBV6-6 with TRBJ2-7; D perhaps matches TRBD1 (6 bases). CDR1 MNHNY and CDR2 SVGAGI come from the germline V gene (reference sequence). V was clipped by 2 bases and J by 3 bases, with 14 bases between them. The CDR3 is 15 residues long.

The chain carries TRBV10-3 and TRBJ1-4; D might be TRBD1 (6 bases). CDR1 and CDR2 from the germline V gene are ENHRY and SYGVKD. V was clipped by 3 bases and J by 6 bases, with 11 bases between them. This CDR3 has 14 amino acids. CDR3 DNA: TGTGCCATCAGTGATGCGGGGGGCGATGAAAAACTGTTTTTT. Translated: CAISDAGGDEKLFF.

The V gene is TRBV6-5, the J gene TRBJ1-4, with 9 nucleotides matching TRBD1. The CDR3 is 16 amino acids. Looked up from germline, CDR1 is MNHEY and CDR2 is SVGAGI. V dropped 6 bases and J dropped 8; count of bases not matched to a gene: 13. The CDR3 reads CASSPIIGTGKEKLFF. The CDR3 DNA reads as TGTGCCAGCAGCCCGATCATTGGGACAGGGAAAGAAAAACTGTTTTTT.

The chain joins TRBV21-1 to TRBJ2-3; the table's D call of TRBD2 was not tested on the DNA. TRBV21-1 is a recognized pseudogene. There are 18 residues in the CDR3. This chain's CDR3 is CASSNPTSSGRVTDTQYF. CDR3 nucleotide sequence: TGTGCCAGCAGCAACCCTACTTCAAGCGGGAGAGTCACAGATACGCAGTATTTT.

DNA of the CDR3: TGTGCCAGCAGCTTAGCGGGGGGGCCAGGGAATTCACCCCTCCACTTT. Amino acid sequence: CASSLAGGPGNSPLHF. The rearrangement uses TRBV7-2 and TRBJ1-6, with D perhaps TRBD1 (6 bases). Germline V gene sequence: CDR1 SGHTA, CDR2 FQGNSA. The CDR3 runs to 16 residues. Trimming removed 0 bases at V and 7 bases at J, with 13 bases between.

The V and J genes are TRBV4-1 and TRBJ2-3; a possible D gene is TRBD2 (5 bases). This CDR3 region has 15 residues. Trimming cost V 3 bases and J 2 bases, with 12 bases left between them. The germline CDR1 and CDR2 sequences are MGHRA and YSYEKL. The CDR3 protein is CASSQKPGYTDTQYF. CDR3 nucleotide sequence: TGCGCCAGCAGCCAGAAACCGGGATACACAGATACGCAGTATTTT.

The CDR3 region is CASSPMGASGQLEGYYEQYF. In nucleotides, the CDR3 is TGCGCCAGCAGCCCTATGGGGGCTAGCGGACAACTAGAAGGCTACTACGAGCAGTACTTC. The chain employs TRBV4-1 and TRBJ2-5, with D possibly TRBD2 on 7 matching bases. The tail of the sequence fits TRBJ2-7 better, so the J call may be wrong. Germline CDR1 reads MGHRA; CDR2 reads YSYEKL. This CDR3 is built from 20 residues.

This chain uses TRBV27 with TRBJ1-2, with TRBD1 matching over 11 bases. CDR3 length equals 15 residues. After removal of 4 bases from V and 7 bases from J, the junction contained 8 bases not matched to a gene. Germline CDR1 MNHEY, CDR2 SMNVEV (reference sequence). This CDR3 reads CASSSPGQGAGGYTF. The CDR3 region has the DNA TGTGCCAGCAGTTCACCCGGACAGGGGGCTGGTGGCTACACCTTC.

J is TRBJ1-5 and V is TRBV15, with unresolved D. CDR3 size: 14 residues. V gave up 0 bases and J gave up 0 bases, with 3 bases separating them. Germline V gene data show CDR1 as LNHNV and CDR2 as YYDKDF (reference sequence). CDR3 DNA sequence: TGTGCCACCAGCAGAGATGATAGCAATCAGCCCCAGCATTTT. This encodes CATSRDDSNQPQHF.

This chain joins TRBV29-1 and TRBJ1-2; TRBD1 might be the D (5 bases). V shed 0 bases and J shed 8 bases, with 13 bases lying between them. Germline-derived CDR1 and CDR2 are SQVTM and ANQGSEA. There are 13 residues in the CDR3. The CDR3 DNA is TGCAGCGTTGAAGATCAGCGTTGGGACGGCTACACCTTC. Its protein is CSVEDQRWDGYTF.

This clonotype was seen a handful of times. J is TRBJ2-7 and V is TRBV7-9; D is unclear. Trimming removed 1 base at V and 5 bases at J, with 12 bases between. Germline-derived CDR1 and CDR2 are SEHNR and FQNEAQ (reference sequence). The CDR3 runs 14 residues. The CDR3 DNA reads as TGTGCCAGCAGCTTAGTTCAGCAGCGCGACGAGCAGTACTTC. It translates to CASSLVQQRDEQYF.

The chain has TRBV7-9 and TRBJ1-2; 7 bases are a match to TRBD1. Germline trimming cut 5 bases from V and 4 bases from J; bases unmatched to any gene: 13. The germline V gene has CDR1 SEHNR and CDR2 FQNEAQ (reference sequence). CDR3 length equals 16 residues. The CDR3 DNA is TGTGCCAGCAGCCATCTCACAGGGGAAGTAGGCTATGGCTACACCTTC. This codes for CASSHLTGEVGYGYTF.

This chain uses TRBV12-3 or TRBV12-4 with TRBJ1-4; TRBD1 matches 8 bases. After removal of 6 bases from V and 7 bases from J, the junction contained 7 bases not matched to a gene. CDR3 length: 14 residues. Written as DNA, the CDR3 is TGTGCCAGCAGCTACGGACAGGGCACTGAAAAACTGTTTTTT. It translates to CASSYGQGTEKLFF.

This chain uses TRBV4-3 with TRBJ2-1; no definite D call. The CDR3 totals 16 residues. Trimming removed 4 bases from V and 7 bases from J, with 20 bases in between. Germline V lookup: CDR1 LGHNA, CDR2 YSLEER. CDR3 sequence reads: CASSPTQTPGWNEQFF. DNA of the CDR3: TGCGCCAGCAGCCCCACACAGACACCCGGGTGGAATGAGCAGTTCTTC.

This clonotype was seen a handful of times. The CDR3 is CASSHIPRTSGRTDTQYF. CDR3 bases: TGTGCCAGCAGCCATATCCCCCGGACTAGCGGGAGGACAGATACGCAGTATTTT. The rearrangement links TRBV7-2 to TRBJ2-3, with 14 nucleotides matching TRBD2. The germline V gene encodes CDR1 SGHTA and CDR2 FQGNSA. The CDR3 has 18 residues. The J segment lost 3 bases and the V segment lost 5 bases, leaving 10 bases of the junction unmatched.

The rearrangement joins TRBV20-1 to TRBJ1-1, with no clear D. Germline V lookup: CDR1 DFQATT, CDR2 SNEGSKA (reference sequence). Trimming removed 3 bases from V and 3 bases from J, with 8 bases in between. CDR3 size: 12 residues. In DNA form, the CDR3 reads TGCAGTGCTAGTCGTGGGCACACTGAAGCTTTCTTT. This codes for CSASRGHTEAFF.

The chain has TRBV29-1 and TRBJ1-1, with D possibly being TRBD1 (5 bases). In germline, CDR1 is SQVTM, CDR2 ANQGSEA. This CDR3 comprises 13 residues. Trimming took 4 bases from V and 3 from J, leaving 12 bases between them. In DNA form, the CDR3 reads TGCAGCGTTGGGGGAGGGGAGGACACTGAAGCTTTCTTT. It yields the protein CSVGGGEDTEAFF. Full variable domain (remainder filled in from reference TRBV29-1 and TRBJ1-1): SAVISQKPSRDICQRGTSLTIQCQVDSQVTMMFWYRQQPGQSLTLIATANQGSEATYESGFVIDKFPISRPNLTFSTLTVSNMSPEDSSIYLCSVGGGEDTEAFFGQGTRLTVV.

This clonotype was seen a few times. The chain joins TRBV27 to TRBJ2-3, with D unclear. Per germline, CDR1 MNHEY and CDR2 SMNVEV (reference sequence). With 6 bases removed from V and 3 bases from J, the gap between germline ends came to 16 bases. The CDR3 runs 15 residues. CDR3 region: CASSPLALRTDTQYF. For the CDR3, the DNA is TGTGCCAGCAGCCCGCTGGCCCTGCGGACAGATACGCAGTATTTT.